The rows below give T cell receptor beta chains drawn from one sample of a study of regulatory T cells in long-lasting Graves disease. TCRdb reanalysed the multiplex PCR reads using MiXCR and keeps one entry per CDR3 protein. In the table there are 700,000 or so distinct CDR3 sequences, about 32% of which are singletons. Sequencing was performed on peripheral blood mononuclear cells (PBMCs), taken when the disease was refractory, from a patient treated with antithyroid drugs. These receptors were taken from a female donor with Graves disease. The CDR3 runs from the conserved cysteine through the conserved F or W. A D gene is named only where the DNA matches it firmly. Size is omitted from some rows. Given values are once, few, many or a class for expanded clones.

>.|TRBJ1-1|.|TRBV5-1|15
TGCGCCAGCAGCTTGGATAAAGACCTGAACACTGAAGCTTTCTTT
CASSLDKDLNTEAFF
>many|TRBJ1-2|.|TRBV19|12
TGTGCCAGCAGATCCTCCGACTATGGCTACACCTTC
CASRSSDYGYTF
>.|TRBJ1-2|.|TRBV5-5|15
TGTGCCAGCAGCTTGGCAGGGTTTGGTAACTATGGCTACACCTTC
CASSLAGFGNYGYTF
>.|TRBJ1-2|.|TRBV7-9|12
TGTGCCAGCAGCATCGACACCTATGGCTACACCTTC
CASSIDTYGYTF
>few|TRBJ1-4|.|TRBV20-1|12
TGCAGTGCTAGTCGACCTAATGAAAAACTGTTTTTT
CSASRPNEKLFF
>.|TRBJ1-3|.|TRBV30|14
TGTGCCTGGAGTCTGCGGGGGTCTGGAAACACCATATATTTT
CAWSLRGSGNTIYF
>.|TRBJ1-2|TRBD1|TRBV19|15
TGTGCCAGTAGTATTCAGCTGGGACAGGGATATGGCTACACCTTC
CASSIQLGQGYGYTF
>few|TRBJ2-5|.|TRBV15|13
TGTGCCGCCAGCAGGACTATCCAAGAGACCCAGTACTTC
CAASRTIQETQYF
>.|TRBJ2-7|.|TRBV30|12
TGTGCCTGGAGGTCAAGCCAGGGCCCCATCGGGTTC
CAWRSSQGPIGF
>.|TRBJ1-5|.|TRBV30|13
TGTGCCTGGAGGGTGGGGAGCAATCAGCCCCAGCATTTT
CAWRVGSNQPQHF
>.|TRBJ2-7|TRBD1|TRBV30|13
TGTGCCTGCAAGACAGGGGGCATGTACGAGCAGTACTTC
CACKTGGMYEQYF
>many|TRBJ2-7|.|TRBV29-1|11
TGCAGCATTGAGGGATCCTACGAGCAGTACTTC
CSIEGSYEQYF
>few|TRBJ2-7|.|TRBV20-1|13
TGCAGTGCTGAAACAGCGACCGCCTACGAGCAGTACTTC
CSAETATAYEQYF
>.|TRBJ2-1|TRBD2|TRBV6-4|22
TGTGCCAGCAGGACCCGGGCCACTAGCGGGAGAAGTCGGGGACACGGTTACAATGAGCAGTTCTTC
CASRTRATSGRSRGHGYNEQFF
>few|TRBJ1-5|TRBD1|TRBV29-1|16
TGCAGCGTGGCCGGGACAGGGGATTCGATCGGCCAGCCCCAGCATTTT
CSVAGTGDSIGQPQHF
>many|TRBJ1-2|.|TRBV12-3/TRBV12-4|13
TGTGCCAGCAGTTCCGGGACAATTGATGGCTACACCTTC
CASSSGTIDGYTF
>.|TRBJ1-1|.|TRBV29-1|13
TGCAGCGTGCGGGCACCGAGGGACACTGAAGCTTTCTTT
CSVRAPRDTEAFF
>.|TRBJ2-5|.|TRBV20-1|14
TGCAGTGCTAGGGACTTAAAGGGTCAAGAGACCCAGTACTTC
CSARDLKGQETQYF
>few|TRBJ2-7|.|TRBV6-2/TRBV6-3|14
TGTGCCAGCAGTTACTACTCTGGGGATTCCGAGCAGTACTTC
CASSYYSGDSEQYF
>once|TRBJ2-1|TRBD2|TRBV6-1|15
TGTGCCAGTAGGAGCCAAGCCGGGAGGGCCTATGAGCAGTTCTTC
CASRSQAGRAYEQFF
>few|TRBJ1-2|.|TRBV7-8|15
TGTGCCAGCAGCTTAGACGGCAGGGCACGGATCGGCTACACCTTC
CASSLDGRARIGYTF
>few|TRBJ2-7|.|TRBV14|17
TGTGCCAGCAGCCAAAAGAGGATCAGGGCCCTTACCTACGAGCAGTACTTC
CASSQKRIRALTYEQYF
>.|TRBJ1-2|TRBD1|TRBV28|15
TGTGCCAGCATGGGGCAGGGGGCAGCTAACTATGGCTACACCTTC
CASMGQGAANYGYTF
>many|TRBJ1-1|.|TRBV12-3/TRBV12-4|14
TGTGCCAGCAGACTCAGTGCGGCAGGCACTGAAGCTTTCTTT
CASRLSAAGTEAFF
>few|TRBJ1-1|.|TRBV5-1|15
TGCGCCAGCAGCCCTCCGGGACACCCACTCACTGAAGCTTTCTTT
CASSPPGHPLTEAFF
>.|TRBJ1-6|.|TRBV30|14
TGTGCCTGGAGGGATGCAGGGCATAATTCACCCCTCCACTTT
CAWRDAGHNSPLHF
>.|TRBJ2-3|TRBD2|TRBV12-3/TRBV12-4|16
TGTGCCAGCAGTTTGGAGATAGCGGGCGGCACAGATACGCAGTATTTT
CASSLEIAGGTDTQYF
>.|TRBJ2-7|TRBD2|TRBV10-3|14
TGTGCCATCAAACTGACTAGCGGGAGTTCCGAGCAGTACTTC
CAIKLTSGSSEQYF
>few|TRBJ2-4|.|TRBV12-3/TRBV12-4|14
TGTGCCAGCAGTTTCCGGAGTACCAAAAACATTCAGTACTTC
CASSFRSTKNIQYF
>few|TRBJ1-1|.|TRBV20-1|13
TGCAGTGCTACCCGAACCCCAAACACTGAAGCTTTCTTT
CSATRTPNTEAFF
>many|TRBJ1-2|.|TRBV6-2/TRBV6-3|12
TGTGCCAGCAGTGAAGTTGCCAACGGCTACACCTTC
CASSEVANGYTF
>.|TRBJ1-5|TRBD1|TRBV2|15
TGTGCCAGCGGCGGGACAGGCCGGAGCAATCAGCCCCAGCATTTT
CASGGTGRSNQPQHF
>.|TRBJ1-5|.|TRBV30|13
TGTGCCTGGAGTGTTGGTGGGGGACAGCCCCAGCATTTT
CAWSVGGGQPQHF
>.|TRBJ2-1|TRBD2|TRBV2|15
TGTGCCAGCAGCAGCGGGAGGACTATAGTCAATGAGCAGTTCTTC
CASSSGRTIVNEQFF
>few|TRBJ1-4|.|TRBV7-9|14
TGTGCCAGCAGCTGGACGGTGTGGGGTGAAAAACTGTTTTTT
CASSWTVWGEKLFF
>.|TRBJ2-7|TRBD2|TRBV12-3/TRBV12-4|15
TGTGCCAGCAGTTTTACGGGGGAGGGCCTCAACGAGCAGTACTTC
CASSFTGEGLNEQYF
>.|TRBJ1-3|.|TRBV20-1|14
TGCAGTGCTAGAGATGACCTCTCTGGAAACACCATATATTTT
CSARDDLSGNTIYF
>many|TRBJ1-2|.|TRBV2|14
TGTGCCAGCAAACAGGGAAACTCTAACTATGGCTACACCTTC
CASKQGNSNYGYTF
>.|TRBJ2-5|.|TRBV29-1|13
TGCAGCGTTGAAGTAGTTGTGCGGGAGACCCAGTACTTC
CSVEVVVRETQYF
>few|TRBJ1-1|.|TRBV28|14
TGTGCCAGCAGTTTAGACAGGAGGCGGACTGAAGCTTTCTTT
CASSLDRRRTEAFF
>few|TRBJ1-6|TRBD1|TRBV6-1|17
TGTGCCAGCAGTGAAGCTCGAGGGGGCCTCGGTAATTCACCCCTCCACTTT
CASSEARGGLGNSPLHF
>.|TRBJ2-7|.|TRBV7-2|14
TGTGCCAGCAGCTTAGGGGCGGAGGACTACGAGCAGTACTTC
CASSLGAEDYEQYF
>many|TRBJ2-7|.|TRBV18|13
TGTGCCAGCTCACCGGCCAGGGGCTACGAGCAGTACTTC
CASSPARGYEQYF
>few|TRBJ1-1|.|TRBV6-1|13
TGTGCCAGCAGTGTATCGACCGGGACTGAAGCTTTCTTT
CASSVSTGTEAFF
>.|TRBJ2-7|.|TRBV3-1|13
TGTGCCAGCAGCCAAGATCAAGGGCGGAAGCAGTACTTC
CASSQDQGRKQYF
>.|TRBJ1-3|TRBD1|TRBV12-5|15
TGTGCTAGTGGTTTGGCGACAGGGGCTGGAAACACCATATATTTT
CASGLATGAGNTIYF
>few|TRBJ1-2|.|TRBV6-1|17
TGTGCCAGCAGACACACTACAGGGATTGAGTCCTATGCAGGCTACACCTTC
CASRHTTGIESYAGYTF
>many|TRBJ2-5|.|TRBV2|14
TGTGCCAGCAGTGTGTCCAGGGGCGGAGAGACCCAGTACTTC
CASSVSRGGETQYF